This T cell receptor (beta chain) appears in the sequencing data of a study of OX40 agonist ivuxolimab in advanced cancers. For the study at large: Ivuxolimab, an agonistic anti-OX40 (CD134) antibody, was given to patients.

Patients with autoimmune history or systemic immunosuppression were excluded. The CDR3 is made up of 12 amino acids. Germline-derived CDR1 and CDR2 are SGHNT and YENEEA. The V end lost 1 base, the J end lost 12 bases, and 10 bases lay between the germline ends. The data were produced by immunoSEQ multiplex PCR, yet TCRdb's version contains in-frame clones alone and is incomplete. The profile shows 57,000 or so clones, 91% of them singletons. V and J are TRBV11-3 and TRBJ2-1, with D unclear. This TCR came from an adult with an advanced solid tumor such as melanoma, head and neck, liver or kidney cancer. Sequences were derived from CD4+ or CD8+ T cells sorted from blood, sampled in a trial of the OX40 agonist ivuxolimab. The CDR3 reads CASSLAGSPQFF. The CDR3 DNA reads TGTGCCAGCAGCTTAGCGGGCTCACCGCAGTTCTTC.